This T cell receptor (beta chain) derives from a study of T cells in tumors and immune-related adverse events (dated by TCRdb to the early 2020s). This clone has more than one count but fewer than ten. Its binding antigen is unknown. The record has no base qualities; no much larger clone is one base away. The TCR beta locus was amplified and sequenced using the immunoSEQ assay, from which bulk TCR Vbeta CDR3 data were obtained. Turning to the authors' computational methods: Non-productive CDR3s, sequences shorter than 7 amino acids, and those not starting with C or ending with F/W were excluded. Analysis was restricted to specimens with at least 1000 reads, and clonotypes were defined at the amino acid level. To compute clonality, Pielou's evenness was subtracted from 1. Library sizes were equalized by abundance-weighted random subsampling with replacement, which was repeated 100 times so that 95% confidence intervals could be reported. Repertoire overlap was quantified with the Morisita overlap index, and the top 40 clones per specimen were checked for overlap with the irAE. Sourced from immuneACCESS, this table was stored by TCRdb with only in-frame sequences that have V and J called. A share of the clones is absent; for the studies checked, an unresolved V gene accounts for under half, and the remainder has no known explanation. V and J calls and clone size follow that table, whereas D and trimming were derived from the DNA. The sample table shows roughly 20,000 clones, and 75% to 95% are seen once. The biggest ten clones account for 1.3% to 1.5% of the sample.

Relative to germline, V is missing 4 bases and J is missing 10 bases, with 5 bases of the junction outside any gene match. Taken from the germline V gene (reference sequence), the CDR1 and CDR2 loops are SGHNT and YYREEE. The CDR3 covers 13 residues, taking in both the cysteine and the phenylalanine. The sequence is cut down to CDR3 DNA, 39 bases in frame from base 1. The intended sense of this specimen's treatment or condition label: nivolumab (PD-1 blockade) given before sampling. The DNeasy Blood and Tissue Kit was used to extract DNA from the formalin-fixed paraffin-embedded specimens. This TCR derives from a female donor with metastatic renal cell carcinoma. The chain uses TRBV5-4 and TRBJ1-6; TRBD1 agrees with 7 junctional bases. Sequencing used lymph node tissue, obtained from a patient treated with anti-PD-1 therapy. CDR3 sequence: CASSGTGESPLHF. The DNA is TGTGCCAGCAGCGGAACAGGGGAATCACCCCTCCACTTT. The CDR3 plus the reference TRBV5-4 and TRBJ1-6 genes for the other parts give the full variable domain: ETGVTQSPTHLIKTRGQQVTLRCSSQSGHNTVSWYQQALGQGPQFIFQYYREEENGRGNFPPRFSGLQFPNYSSELNVNALELDDSALYLCASSGTGESPLHFGNGTRLTVT.